These 4 T cell receptor beta chains were all obtained from the same sample, sequenced in a study of blood T cell repertoires in COVID-19. TCRdb keeps only in-frame clones here, not all; method: immunoSEQ multiplex PCR. The table shows 110,000 or so clones, with roughly 81% occurring only once. Sample: peripheral blood. These receptor sequences come from a man between 40 and 49 years old with acute or convalescent COVID-19.

J is TRBJ1-3 and V is TRBV27; the D is unclear. The V end lost 4 bases, the J end lost 3 bases, and 10 bases lay between the germline ends. Germline V lookup: CDR1 MNHEY, CDR2 SMNVEV (reference sequence). The CDR3 runs to 14 residues. CDR3 amino acids: CASSSSSHGNTIYF. CDR3 nucleotides: TGTGCCAGCAGTTCATCGTCACATGGAAACACCATATATTTT.

This clone was counted once. The chain combines TRBV5-5 with TRBJ2-1; 8 nucleotides match TRBD2. CDR3 size: 15 residues. After removal of 7 bases from V and 7 bases from J, the junction contained 13 bases not matched to a gene. Germline V gene sequence: CDR1 SGHKS, CDR2 YYEKEE (reference sequence). DNA for the CDR3: TGTGCCAGCCATGGGCGGACTAGCCAAGTGAATGAGCAGTTCTTC. Protein product: CASHGRTSQVNEQFF. The full variable domain, in which reference TRBV5-5 and TRBJ2-1 provide the parts outside the CDR3, is DAGVTQSPTHLIKTRGQQVTLRCSPISGHKSVSWYQQVLGQGPQFIFQYYEKEERGRGNFPDRFSARQFPNYSSELNVNALLLGDSALYLCASHGRTSQVNEQFFGPGTRLTVL.

This clone showed up just a few times. The chain joins TRBV10-2 to TRBJ2-7; 8 bases agree with TRBD1. The V gene end was trimmed by 1 base and the J gene end by 6 bases; junction bases not matched to a gene: 8. Germline CDR1 is WSHSY and CDR2 is SAAADI. There are 15 residues in the CDR3. CDR3 sequence reads: CASSEFLGQVGEQYF. The CDR3 coding sequence is TGCGCCAGCAGTGAGTTTTTGGGACAGGTCGGCGAGCAGTACTTC.

V gene TRBV5-1 combines with J gene TRBJ2-3; 9 bases align to TRBD2. Germline loops: CDR1 SGHRS, CDR2 YFSETQ. The V segment lost 4 bases and the J segment 6 bases; nucleotides outside the gene matches: 9. The CDR3 spans 15 residues. CDR3 amino acids: CASSRGGVNADTQYF. The CDR3 nucleotides read TGCGCCAGCAGCCGCGGGGGGGTTAATGCCGATACGCAGTATTTT.